This TCR beta chain was identified in a study of T cell responses to AZD1222 COVID-19 vaccine. The repertoire was sequenced with immunoSEQ multiplex PCR; TCRdb's copy has only in-frame clones and lacks some. Of tens of thousands of clones in the sample, 92% were seen once. Sample: peripheral blood, taken 28 days after the second AZD1222 dose. The receptor was isolated from an adult who received the AZD1222 COVID-19 vaccine.

The CDR3 region is CASSLASQGGNSPLHF. In nucleotides, the CDR3 is TGCGCCAGCAGCTTGGCATCCCAGGGGGGCAATTCACCCCTCCACTTT. The V call is TRBV5-1, the J call TRBJ1-6, with 7 bases aligning to TRBD1. The CDR3 is 16 amino acids. The germline gives CDR1 SGHRS, CDR2 YFSETQ. V gave up 0 bases and J gave up 7 bases; unmatched junction bases: 7. The whole variable domain, filled in from reference TRBV5-1 and TRBJ1-6, reads KAGVTQTPRYLIKTRGQQVTLSCSPISGHRSVSWYQQTPGQGLQFLFEYFSETQRNKGNFPGRFSGRQFSNSRSEMNVSTLELGDSALYLCASSLASQGGNSPLHFGNGTRLTVT.